The 13 T cell receptor beta chains in this list originate from one sample, sequenced in a study of shared clonotypes between healthy human individuals. The data were produced by immunoSEQ multiplex PCR, yet TCRdb's version contains in-frame clones alone and is incomplete. This sample has 400,000 or so clones, with 95% to 97% found just once. The sample was memory CD8+ T cells sorted from blood. The subset is: CD45RO+ cells pooled with CCR7-negative TemRA cells. The receptors originated from a man aged 25 to 40 in good health.

This chain connects TRBV2 to TRBJ1-2, with D perhaps TRBD1 (6 bases). CDR1 is SNHLY, CDR2 FYNNEI, per germline. This CDR3 has 12 amino acids. V dropped 7 bases and J dropped 8 bases, with 14 bases sitting between them. The CDR3 loop is CASKDSIRGYTF. The DNA of the CDR3 is TGTGCCAGCAAGGACAGCATAAGAGGCTACACCTTC.

The chain links TRBV28 to TRBJ1-4, with a weak D call TRBD1 (5 bases). The CDR3 consists of 13 residues. Between the trimmed V and J ends, which lost 2 bases and 8 bases, there was a span of 9 bases. Looked up from germline, CDR1 is MDHEN and CDR2 is SYDVKM. The CDR3 loop reads CASSLDSYEKLFF. CDR3 coding DNA: TGTGCCAGCAGTTTAGACAGTTACGAAAAACTGTTTTTT.

The chain recombines TRBV6-5 with TRBJ2-3; perhaps D is TRBD1 or TRBD2 (5 bases each). The CDR3 is 14 amino acids. Trimming removed 8 bases from V and 2 bases from J, with 14 bases in between. Germline V lookup: CDR1 MNHEY, CDR2 SVGAGI. CDR3 in amino acids: CASGLGRATDTQYF. The CDR3 DNA follows: TGTGCCAGCGGGCTGGGGCGGGCCACAGATACGCAGTATTTT.

This chain uses TRBV5-8 with TRBJ2-7; D gene uncertain. Germline lookup yields CDR1 SGHTS and CDR2 YDEGEE. V was cut by 1 base and J by 2 bases, with 10 bases left in between. The CDR3 covers 14 residues. The CDR3 sequence is CASSLYRLTYEQYF. The CDR3 DNA follows: TGTGCCAGCAGCTTGTACCGGTTAACCTACGAGCAGTACTTC.

The CDR3 DNA follows: TGTGCCATCAGTGACCAGGGGGCGATGAACACTGAAGCTTTCTTT. Translation gives CAISDQGAMNTEAFF. The V and J genes are TRBV10-3 and TRBJ1-1, with TRBD1 matching 8 bases. CDR1 is ENHRY, CDR2 SYGVKD, per germline. J gave up 0 bases and V 3 bases, and 3 bases lay outside the gene matches. The CDR3 has 15 amino acids.

CDR3 bases: TGCGCCAGCAAAGTACGGGACAGCCTACAGAACACTGAAGCTTTCTTT. This sequence encodes CASKVRDSLQNTEAFF. V is TRBV4-1 and J is TRBJ1-1; 7 positions agree with TRBD1. This CDR3 region has 16 residues. CDR1 and CDR2 from the germline V gene are MGHRA and YSYEKL. Trimming took 7 bases from V and 1 from J; bases not matched to a gene: 12.

The V gene is TRBV7-2, the J gene TRBJ2-7; the match to TRBD2 covers 12 bases. J was trimmed by 4 bases and V by 3 bases; bases with no gene match: 1. Germline values: CDR1 SGHTA, CDR2 FQGNSA. The CDR3 runs to 14 residues. CDR3: CASSFLAGGYEQYF. The CDR3 nucleotides are TGTGCCAGCAGCTTCCTAGCGGGAGGGTACGAGCAGTACTTC.

The rearrangement links TRBV19 to TRBJ2-5; possibly TRBD1 for D (6 bases). This CDR3 contains 14 residues. The V gene lost 3 bases and the J gene lost 9 bases, with 17 bases spanning the gap. CDR1 and CDR2 from the germline V gene are LNHDA and SQIVND (reference sequence). The CDR3 sequence is CASSMLGGVKPQYF. In nucleotides, the CDR3 is TGTGCCAGTAGTATGTTAGGGGGAGTAAAGCCCCAGTACTTC.

The chain combines TRBV21-1 with TRBJ2-1; TRBD1, the D gene given by the table, was not confirmed from the DNA. TRBV21-1 is reported as a pseudogene. The CDR3 has 15 residues. This chain's CDR3 is CASPMTGQASDEQFF. The CDR3, as DNA: TGTGCCAGCCCTATGACGGGACAGGCCTCAGATGAGCAGTTCTTC.

CDR3 residues: CASSGDTYEQYF. DNA for the CDR3: TGTGCCAGCAGCGGGGACACCTACGAGCAGTACTTC. V gene TRBV9 combines with J gene TRBJ2-7, with D perhaps TRBD1 (6 bases). The CDR3 has 12 residues. Germline CDR1 SGDLS, CDR2 YYNGEE. V lost 3 bases and J 2 bases, leaving 6 bases between the germline ends.

The V call is TRBV5-1, the J call TRBJ2-1; D gene uncertain. Trimming stripped 2 bases from V and 5 bases from J, with 8 bases between. Per the germline V gene, CDR1 is SGHRS and CDR2 is YFSETQ. The CDR3 runs to 13 residues. Here the CDR3 reads CASSFVANNEQFF. Here the CDR3 DNA reads TGCGCCAGCAGCTTCGTCGCCAACAATGAGCAGTTCTTC.

V and J are TRBV6-1 and TRBJ1-5; maybe TRBD1 (5 bases). Germline-derived CDR1 and CDR2 are MNHNS and SASEGT. This CDR3 spans 13 amino acids. V lost 7 bases, J lost 3 bases, and 10 bases lay in between. CDR3 nucleotide sequence: TGTGCCAGCACGTTCGGACACAATCAGCCCCAGCATTTT. This encodes CASTFGHNQPQHF.

The CDR3 loop reads CASSEVGVREWLQGDTQYF. In DNA, the CDR3 is TGTGCCAGCAGTGAAGTGGGTGTGCGGGAGTGGCTTCAGGGAGATACGCAGTATTTT. The chain employs TRBV2 and TRBJ2-3; 7 nucleotides agree with TRBD2. Germline V gene data show CDR1 as SNHLY and CDR2 as FYNNEI. J lost 5 bases, V lost 1 base, and 18 bases had no gene match. This CDR3 is 19 amino acids long.